Each of the 14 T cell receptor beta chains below was sequenced from the same sample in a study of T cells in Graves' hyperthyroidism and ophthalmopathy. The investigators amplified TCR beta CDR3 regions from RNA transcripts. First-round RT-PCR with HTBI primers amplified the TCR CDR3 region. TCRdb called the multiplex PCR reads again in MiXCR, with one record for every CDR3 protein. The sample shows about 600,000 distinct CDR3 sequences, more than 15% of them seen only once. Sequenced material: blood. These receptors were collected from a woman aged 40-49 years with Graves' ophthalmopathy.

The genes are TRBV11-2 and TRBJ2-2; 10 nucleotides align to TRBD1. Trimming removed 3 bases from V and 7 bases from J; junction bases left unmatched: 2. Looked up from germline, CDR1 is SGHAT and CDR2 is FQNNGV. The CDR3 extends over 14 amino acids. CDR3 residues: CASSFGQGVGELFF. As DNA, the CDR3 is TGTGCCAGCAGCTTCGGACAGGGGGTCGGGGAGCTGTTTTTT.

This clonotype came up many times. The chain links TRBV2 to TRBJ1-1; no clear D. The CDR3 extends over 12 amino acids. Germline assignment: CDR1 SNHLY and CDR2 FYNNEI. V was pared by 5 bases and J by 1 base, with 5 bases between. CDR3 loop: CASSQQNTEAFF. The CDR3 DNA sequence: TGTGCCAGCAGTCAGCAGAACACTGAAGCTTTCTTT.

This clonotype was seen ten or more times. This chain joins TRBV7-6 and TRBJ2-1; 9 bases map to TRBD2. This CDR3 spans 16 amino acids. The trim removed 5 bases at V and 2 bases at J, leaving 7 bases unmatched. CDR1 and CDR2 (germline): SGHVS, FNYEAQ. In DNA form, the CDR3 reads TGTGCCAGCAGCCCCTTAGCGGGGGAAACCTACAATGAGCAGTTCTTC. Translated: CASSPLAGETYNEQFF.

This clonotype showed up many times. The chain employs TRBV20-1 and TRBJ2-1; D assignment may be TRBD1 or TRBD2 (7 bases each). There are 14 residues in the CDR3. The V gene's germline CDR1 is DFQATT and CDR2 SNEGSKA (reference sequence). V lost 3 bases, J lost 10 bases, and 19 bases lay in between. The CDR3 DNA reads as TGCAGTGCTAGCGGAGGGCGGGAGACAGGGGAGCAGTTCTTC. Its translation: CSASGGRETGEQFF.

This clonotype was counted many times. The chain recombines TRBV5-1 with TRBJ2-1; 8 nucleotides align to TRBD2. Germline loops: CDR1 SGHRS, CDR2 YFSETQ. With 2 bases clipped from V and 7 bases from J, the junction kept 8 bases outside the gene matches. The CDR3 is 15 residues long. The CDR3 DNA is TGCGCCAGCAGCTTAACTGGACTAGCCTCTAATGAGCAGTTCTTC. Its protein product is CASSLTGLASNEQFF.

This clonotype was seen a handful of times. The V gene is TRBV20-1, the J gene TRBJ2-1, with unresolved D. The CDR3 is made up of 15 amino acids. Germline-derived CDR1 and CDR2 are DFQATT and SNEGSKA (reference sequence). The V gene lost 3 bases and the J gene lost 0 bases, with 12 bases spanning the gap. The CDR3 sequence is CSARVGSSSYNEQFF. As DNA, the CDR3 is TGCAGTGCTAGGGTCGGTTCGAGCTCCTACAATGAGCAGTTCTTC.

This clonotype was observed a few times. The chain links TRBV5-1 to TRBJ2-3; no definite D call. The CDR3 length is 12 residues. Trimming stripped 4 bases from V and 6 bases from J, with 9 bases between. Looked up from germline, CDR1 is SGHRS and CDR2 is YFSETQ. The CDR3 bases are TGCGCCAGCAGCGATGAGATGGATACGCAGTATTTT. Protein product: CASSDEMDTQYF.

This clonotype showed up just a few times. The V call is TRBV10-3, the J call TRBJ2-3; 8 nucleotides match TRBD2. Germline V gene lookup returns CDR1 ENHRY and CDR2 SYGVKD. There are 14 residues in the CDR3. Unmatched junction bases numbered 3, after V lost 2 bases and J lost 5 bases. DNA for the CDR3: TGTGCCATCAGTGAGGTGGCGGGAGGAGATACGCAGTATTTT. Translation gives CAISEVAGGDTQYF.

A few counts support this clonotype. The rearrangement joins TRBV12-3 or TRBV12-4 to TRBJ1-1; D not resolved. CDR3 length: 14 amino acids. V lost 0 bases and J 10 bases, leaving 15 bases between the germline ends. The CDR3 DNA reads as TGTGCCAGCAGTTTAGCGCCGTTGTTTCATGGAGCTTTCTTT. Its translation: CASSLAPLFHGAFF.

This clonotype was seen at least ten times. The J gene is TRBJ1-1, the V gene TRBV30; D gene unclear. From germline, CDR1 is GTSNPN and CDR2 SVGIG (reference sequence). V gave up 8 bases and J gave up 0 bases, with 13 bases separating them. The CDR3 runs to 13 residues. For the CDR3, the DNA is TGTGCCCGCACGGGCGGTATGAACACTGAAGCTTTCTTT. The encoded protein is CARTGGMNTEAFF. The full variable domain, completed using reference TRBV30 and TRBJ1-1, is SQTIHQWPATLVQPVGSPLSLECTVEGTSNPNLYWYRQAAGRGLQLLFYSVGIGQISSEVPQNLSASRPQDRQFILSSKKLLLSDSGFYLCARTGGMNTEAFFGQGTRLTVV.

This clonotype was detected ten times or more. The chain links TRBV18 to TRBJ1-3; D call uncertain. Germline CDR1 is KGHSH and CDR2 is LQKENI. This CDR3 has 13 residues. Trimming took off 4 bases at V and 2 bases at J, with 6 bases between the two ends. The CDR3 loop is CASSRATGNTIYF. The CDR3 nucleotides read TGTGCCAGCTCACGGGCCACTGGAAACACCATATATTTT.

The chain joins TRBV4-1 to TRBJ1-1; a possible D gene is TRBD1 (6 bases). V lost 1 base, J lost 0 bases, and 9 bases lay in between. The length of the CDR3 is 15 residues. CDR1 and CDR2 (germline): MGHRA, YSYEKL. CDR3 sequence (DNA): TGCGCCAGCAGCCAAGGGGGGGCTTTGAACACTGAAGCTTTCTTT. It codes for CASSQGGALNTEAFF.

This clonotype appeared a single time. The chain joins TRBV5-1 to TRBJ2-3; 9 bases agree with TRBD2. After removal of 4 bases from V and 5 bases from J, the junction contained 11 bases not matched to a gene. The germline V gene encodes CDR1 SGHRS and CDR2 YFSETQ. The CDR3 length is 16 residues. The DNA for the CDR3 is TGCGCCAGCAGCCCAACAAGCGGGGGGCGGGGAGATACGCAGTATTTT. Protein product: CASSPTSGGRGDTQYF.

This clonotype was counted at least ten times. The chain combines TRBV27 with TRBJ1-1, with D uncertain. Trimming pared 1 base from V and 1 base from J, leaving 10 bases between. This CDR3 comprises 15 residues. The germline V gene has CDR1 MNHEY and CDR2 SMNVEV (reference sequence). The CDR3 bases are TGTGCCAGCAGTTTATTAGCAGTTCCGAACACTGAAGCTTTCTTT. Translation gives CASSLLAVPNTEAFF.